This T cell receptor beta chain was obtained from a study of technical replicates of blood from several donors. The CDR3 extends over 12 amino acids. Deletions cut 2 bases from V and 5 bases from J, with 7 bases between. Looked up from germline, CDR1 is KGHSH and CDR2 is LQKENI. Repertoires were generated with immunoSEQ multiplex PCR, while TCRdb's copy carries only in-frame clones and drops some. The table includes about 56,000 clones, roughly 96% detected once. Sequencing was done on a sample of PBMCs. The sequence came from a human donor in good health. Some clones in this sample may be carry-over from other donors' samples. This sequence joins TRBV18 and TRBJ2-7; unclear D gene. The CDR3 sequence is CASSPGRNEQYF. The CDR3 DNA sequence: TGTGCCAGCTCACCAGGGCGAAACGAGCAGTACTTC.